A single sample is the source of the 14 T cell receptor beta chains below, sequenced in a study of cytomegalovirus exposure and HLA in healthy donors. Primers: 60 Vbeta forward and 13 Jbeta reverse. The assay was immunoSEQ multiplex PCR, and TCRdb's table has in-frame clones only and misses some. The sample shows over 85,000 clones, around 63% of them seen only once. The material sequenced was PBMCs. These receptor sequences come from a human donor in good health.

Here the CDR3 reads CASRAGSGSGTGELFF. Here the CDR3 DNA reads TGCGCCAGCAGAGCGGGGAGCGGGAGTGGCACCGGGGAGCTGTTTTTT. The rearrangement uses TRBV5-1 and TRBJ2-2; 8 positions match TRBD2. In germline, CDR1 is SGHRS, CDR2 YFSETQ. This CDR3 is 16 amino acids long. Trimming took 5 bases from V and 4 from J; bases not matched to a gene: 10.

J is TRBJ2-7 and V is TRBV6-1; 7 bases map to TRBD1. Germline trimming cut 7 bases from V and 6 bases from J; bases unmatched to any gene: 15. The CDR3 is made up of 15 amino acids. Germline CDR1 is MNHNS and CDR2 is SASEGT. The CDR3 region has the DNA TGTGCCAGCAACTTTTTGACAGGGAATGTGGCCGAGCAGTACTTC. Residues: CASNFLTGNVAEQYF.

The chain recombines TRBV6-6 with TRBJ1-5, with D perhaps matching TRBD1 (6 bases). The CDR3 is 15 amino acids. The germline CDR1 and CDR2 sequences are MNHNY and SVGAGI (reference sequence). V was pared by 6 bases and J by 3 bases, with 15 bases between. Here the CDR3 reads CASSSSQGYNQPQHF. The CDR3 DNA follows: TGTGCCAGCAGCAGTTCACAGGGATACAATCAGCCCCAGCATTTT.

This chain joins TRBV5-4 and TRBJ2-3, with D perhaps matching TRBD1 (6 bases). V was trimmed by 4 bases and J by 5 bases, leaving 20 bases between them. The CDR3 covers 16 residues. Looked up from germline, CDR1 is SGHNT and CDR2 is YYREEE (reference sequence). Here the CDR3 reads CASSPGTQRLGDTQYF. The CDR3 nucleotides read TGTGCCAGCAGCCCCGGGACACAACGTTTGGGAGATACGCAGTATTTT.

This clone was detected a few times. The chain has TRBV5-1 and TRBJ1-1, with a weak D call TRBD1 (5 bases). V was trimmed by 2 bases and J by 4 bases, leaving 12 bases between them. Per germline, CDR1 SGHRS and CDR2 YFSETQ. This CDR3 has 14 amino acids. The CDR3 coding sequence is TGCGCCAGCAGCTTAGGGGCTTCGGGCACTGAAGCTTTCTTT. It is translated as CASSLGASGTEAFF.

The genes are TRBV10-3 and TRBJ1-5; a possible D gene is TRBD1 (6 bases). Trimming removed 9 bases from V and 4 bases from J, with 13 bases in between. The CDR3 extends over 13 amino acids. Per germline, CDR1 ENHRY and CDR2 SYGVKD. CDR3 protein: CAMGDRNNQPQHF. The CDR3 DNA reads TGTGCCATGGGTGACAGGAATAATCAGCCCCAGCATTTT.

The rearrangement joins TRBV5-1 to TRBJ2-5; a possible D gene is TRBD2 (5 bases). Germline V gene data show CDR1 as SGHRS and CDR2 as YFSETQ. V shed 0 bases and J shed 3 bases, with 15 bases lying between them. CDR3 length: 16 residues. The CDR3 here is CASSLDSGMFKETQYF. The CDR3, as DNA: TGCGCCAGCAGCTTGGATTCCGGGATGTTCAAAGAGACCCAGTACTTC. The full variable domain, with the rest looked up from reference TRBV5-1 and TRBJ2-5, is KAGVTQTPRYLIKTRGQQVTLSCSPISGHRSVSWYQQTPGQGLQFLFEYFSETQRNKGNFPGRFSGRQFSNSRSEMNVSTLELGDSALYLCASSLDSGMFKETQYFGPGTRLLVL.

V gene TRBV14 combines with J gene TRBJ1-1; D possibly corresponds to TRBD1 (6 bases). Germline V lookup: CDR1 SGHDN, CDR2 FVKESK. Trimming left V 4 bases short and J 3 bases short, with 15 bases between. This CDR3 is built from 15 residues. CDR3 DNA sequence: TGTGCCAGCAGCCCCCGAAGGGGGTTACACACTGAAGCTTTCTTT. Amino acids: CASSPRRGLHTEAFF.

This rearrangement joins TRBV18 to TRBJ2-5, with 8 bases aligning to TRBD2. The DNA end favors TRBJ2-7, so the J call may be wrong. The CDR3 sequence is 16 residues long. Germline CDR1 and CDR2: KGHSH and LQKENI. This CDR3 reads CASSPLPGGEAYEQYF. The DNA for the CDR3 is TGTGCCAGCTCACCACTCCCCGGGGGGGAGGCCTACGAGCAGTACTTC.

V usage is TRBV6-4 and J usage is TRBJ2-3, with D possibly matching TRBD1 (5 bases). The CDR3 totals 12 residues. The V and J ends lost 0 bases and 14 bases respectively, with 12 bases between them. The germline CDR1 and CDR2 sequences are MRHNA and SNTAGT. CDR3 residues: CASSDSGAAWYF. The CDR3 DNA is TGTGCCAGCAGTGACTCAGGGGCCGCTTGGTATTTT.

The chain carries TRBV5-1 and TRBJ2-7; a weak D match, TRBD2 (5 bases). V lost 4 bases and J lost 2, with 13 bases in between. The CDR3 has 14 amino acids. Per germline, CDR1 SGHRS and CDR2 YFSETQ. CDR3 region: CASSIPGEAYEQYF. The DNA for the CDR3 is TGCGCCAGCAGCATACCCGGGGAAGCCTACGAGCAGTACTTC.

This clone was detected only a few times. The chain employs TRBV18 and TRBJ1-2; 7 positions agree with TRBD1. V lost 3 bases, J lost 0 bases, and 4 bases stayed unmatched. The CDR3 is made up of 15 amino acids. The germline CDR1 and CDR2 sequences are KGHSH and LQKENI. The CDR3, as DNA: TGTGCCAGCTCACCCCGGGACAGTACTAACTATGGCTACACCTTC. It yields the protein CASSPRDSTNYGYTF.

CDR3 in DNA: TGCAGTGCCGCAGACAATGAGCAGTTCTTC. It yields the protein CSAADNEQFF. The V call is TRBV20-1, the J call TRBJ2-1, with D hard to call. The CDR3 sequence is 10 residues long. Germline assignment: CDR1 DFQATT and CDR2 SNEGSKA (reference sequence). V was pared by 6 bases and J by 5 bases, with 5 bases between.

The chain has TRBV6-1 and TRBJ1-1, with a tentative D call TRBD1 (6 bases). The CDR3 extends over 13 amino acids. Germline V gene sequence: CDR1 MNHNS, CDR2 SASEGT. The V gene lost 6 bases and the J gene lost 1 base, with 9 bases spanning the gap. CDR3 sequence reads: CASRDRGNTEAFF. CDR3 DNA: TGTGCCAGCAGGGACAGAGGGAACACTGAAGCTTTCTTT.